A single sample gave rise to the 20 T cell receptor beta chains below, sequenced in a study of blood T cell repertoires in COVID-19 (dated by TCRdb to the early 2020s). The method behind the library was the immunoSEQ multiplex PCR assay. This is the immuneACCESS table as TCRdb keeps it, with only in-frame sequences that have V and J called. A part of the clones is gone; compared with another copy, unresolved V genes explain less than half, and the rest is unexplained. In all, the sample holds some 250,000 clones, and roughly 82% of those were seen once. Roughly 12% of the sample is held by the ten biggest clonotypes. What was sequenced was peripheral blood. The receptors originated from a man at least 80 years old with acute or convalescent COVID-19.

This clone was detected only once. The V and J genes are TRBV12-5 and TRBJ2-1, with TRBD2 matching over 11 bases. J was trimmed by 3 bases and V by 1 base; bases with no gene match: 11. Germline CDR1 and CDR2: LGHNT and FRNRAP. This CDR3 comprises 19 residues. The CDR3 here is CASGLEARGLAVFYNEQFF. The CDR3 bases are TGTGCTAGTGGTTTGGAGGCGAGGGGACTAGCGGTCTTCTACAATGAGCAGTTCTTC.

This clone was picked up one time. This sequence joins TRBV28 and TRBJ1-2, with D perhaps TRBD1 (6 bases). V shed 8 bases and J shed 7 bases, with 11 bases lying between them. CDR3 length: 11 amino acids. Germline V lookup: CDR1 MDHEN, CDR2 SYDVKM. The CDR3 region has the DNA TGTGCCAGCCGCACAGGGTCTGGCTACACCTTC. It yields the protein CASRTGSGYTF.

The chain recombines TRBV3-1 (or the pseudogene TRBV3-2) with TRBJ2-1; a possible D gene is TRBD2 (5 bases). V was pared by 0 bases and J by 1 base, with 7 bases between. The CDR3 totals 15 residues. The germline CDR1 and CDR2 sequences are LGHDT and YNNKEL (reference sequence). In nucleotides, the CDR3 is TGTGCCAGCAGCCAAGAAACTAGGTCCTACAATGAGCAGTTCTTC. It specifies CASSQETRSYNEQFF.

The rearrangement uses TRBV7-9 and TRBJ1-4; D is undetermined. Trimming removed 8 bases at V and 4 bases at J, with 8 bases between. The CDR3 runs to 12 residues. CDR1 and CDR2 (germline): SEHNR, FQNEAQ (reference sequence). The CDR3 here is CASRGYNEKLFF. The CDR3 nucleotides read TGTGCCAGCCGGGGATATAATGAAAAACTGTTTTTT.

This clone was observed a handful of times. This sequence joins TRBV15 and TRBJ1-5, with 7 bases aligning to TRBD1. CDR1 LNHNV and CDR2 YYDKDF come from the germline V gene (reference sequence). V gave up 3 bases and J gave up 0 bases; unmatched junction bases: 2. There are 15 residues in the CDR3. The CDR3 bases are TGTGCCACCAGCAGGGGACAGTTTAGCAATCAGCCCCAGCATTTT. It codes for CATSRGQFSNQPQHF. Variable domain in full (rest from reference TRBV15 and TRBJ1-5): DAMVIQNPRYQVTQFGKPVTLSCSQTLNHNVMYWYQQKSSQAPKLLFHYYDKDFNNEADTPDNFQSRRPNTSFCFLDIRSPGLGDTAMYLCATSRGQFSNQPQHFGDGTRLSIL.

This clone is a singleton in its sample. The chain has TRBV28 and TRBJ2-7, with 7 bases aligning to TRBD1. J lost 3 bases, V lost 6 bases, and 5 bases had no gene match. The length of the CDR3 is 13 residues. From germline, CDR1 is MDHEN and CDR2 SYDVKM. The CDR3 loop is CASSEAGGYEQYF. CDR3 DNA: TGTGCCAGCAGCGAGGCAGGGGGCTACGAGCAGTACTTC.

The chain recombines TRBV6-5 with TRBJ2-7; 7 bases align to TRBD2. This CDR3 region has 14 residues. Germline V CDR1 and CDR2: MNHEY, SVGAGI. The V segment lost 6 bases and the J segment 3 bases; nucleotides outside the gene matches: 8. The CDR3 is CASRSRGSDYEQYF. CDR3 nucleotides: TGTGCCAGCAGATCGCGGGGGTCAGACTACGAGCAGTACTTC.

V usage is TRBV2 and J usage is TRBJ1-6, with D maybe TRBD1 (5 bases). Trimming took off 6 bases at V and 10 bases at J, with 16 bases between the two ends. Per germline, CDR1 SNHLY and CDR2 FYNNEI. The CDR3 consists of 14 residues. CDR3 in amino acids: CASRAGRGESPLHF. In nucleotides, the CDR3 is TGTGCCAGCAGGGCCGGGAGGGGAGAGTCACCCCTCCACTTT.

The chain carries TRBV5-1 and TRBJ1-1, with D unclear. CDR1 and CDR2 from the germline V gene are SGHRS and YFSETQ. V dropped 4 bases and J dropped 5 bases, with 9 bases sitting between them. The CDR3 spans 12 residues. CDR3 sequence (DNA): TGCGCCAGCAGCCCTCCGGGGACTGAAGCTTTCTTT. This translates into CASSPPGTEAFF.

The chain carries TRBV27 and TRBJ1-1, with 9 nucleotides matching TRBD1. CDR3 length: 14 residues. Germline V gene data show CDR1 as MNHEY and CDR2 as SMNVEV (reference sequence). Losses at the gene ends were 8 bases for V and 3 bases for J; bases not matched to a gene: 7. CDR3 protein: CASAKDRGDTEAFF. DNA for the CDR3: TGTGCCAGCGCAAAAGACAGGGGGGACACTGAAGCTTTCTTT.

The V and J genes are TRBV15 and TRBJ1-1; D call uncertain. Trimming took off 0 bases at V and 6 bases at J, with 14 bases between the two ends. The length of the CDR3 is 15 residues. Germline CDR1 is LNHNV and CDR2 is YYDKDF (reference sequence). This chain's CDR3 is CATSRDPGFAAEAFF. As DNA, the CDR3 is TGTGCCACCAGCAGAGATCCGGGGTTCGCGGCTGAAGCTTTCTTT.

The chain uses TRBV28 and TRBJ2-1; 12 nucleotides match TRBD1. With V trimmed by 3 bases and J by 7 bases, 4 bases remained unmatched. Looked up from germline, CDR1 is MDHEN and CDR2 is SYDVKM. The CDR3 has 15 residues. The CDR3 sequence is CASSFRGQGANEQFF. CDR3 coding DNA: TGTGCCAGCAGTTTCCGGGGACAGGGGGCAAATGAGCAGTTCTTC.

The chain joins TRBV9 to TRBJ1-5; the D is unclear. This CDR3 is 15 amino acids long. V was shortened by 0 bases and J by 4 bases, with 11 bases between the two germline ends. Germline CDR1 is SGDLS and CDR2 is YYNGEE. CDR3 loop: CASSVDGSLNQPQHF. CDR3 DNA: TGTGCCAGCAGCGTAGATGGCAGTCTGAATCAGCCCCAGCATTTT.

The chain combines TRBV3-1 (or the pseudogene TRBV3-2) with TRBJ1-5; no reliable D call. The CDR3 is made up of 15 amino acids. Germline CDR1 and CDR2: LGHDT and YNNKEL (reference sequence). Trimming stripped 3 bases from V and 5 bases from J, with 14 bases between. CDR3 loop: CASSHRAGWDQPQHF. In DNA, the CDR3 is TGTGCCAGCAGCCATCGGGCGGGATGGGATCAGCCCCAGCATTTT.

The CDR3 bases are TGTGCCAGCAGCCTCCGCTTGGTGCAGGGGGCCTCCATTTCTGGGGCCAACGTCCTGACTTTC. Residues: CASSLRLVQGASISGANVLTF. This rearrangement joins TRBV7-8 to TRBJ2-6, with 8 bases fitting TRBD1. Germline-derived CDR1 and CDR2 are SGHVS and FQNEAQ. The CDR3 runs to 21 residues. V gave up 5 bases and J gave up 1 base; unmatched junction bases: 19.

J is TRBJ2-7 and V is TRBV28, with D possibly being TRBD2 (6 bases). Deletions cut 8 bases from V and 7 bases from J, with 15 bases between. This CDR3 has 12 amino acids. Germline V gene sequence: CDR1 MDHEN, CDR2 SYDVKM. This chain's CDR3 is CASSPGVREQYF. The CDR3 DNA reads TGTGCCAGCTCCCCGGGAGTCCGGGAGCAGTACTTC.

In nucleotides, the CDR3 is TGTGCCAGCAGCCAAGAGGAAAGTCGGACAGGGATGGTGAACTATGGCTACACCTTC. This codes for CASSQEESRTGMVNYGYTF. The chain links TRBV3-1 (or the pseudogene TRBV3-2) to TRBJ1-2, with TRBD1 matching 8 bases. V shed 0 bases, J shed 2 bases, and the junction held 14 bases outside the gene matches. Germline V lookup: CDR1 LGHDT, CDR2 YNNKEL (reference sequence). This CDR3 spans 19 amino acids.

Comment on this clone: Other DNA sequences within the sample encode an identical CDR3. The chain employs TRBV5-1 and TRBJ2-7, with D possibly TRBD1 on 6 matching bases. The CDR3 length is 12 residues. The V gene lost 3 bases and the J gene lost 4 bases, with 8 bases spanning the gap. Per germline, CDR1 SGHRS and CDR2 YFSETQ. In nucleotides, the CDR3 is TGCGCCAGCAGCTCACAGGGATACGAGCAGTACTTC. Protein product: CASSSQGYEQYF.

The rearrangement uses TRBV28 and TRBJ1-6; 7 bases line up with TRBD1. CDR3 size: 16 residues. V lost 5 bases, J lost 6 bases, and 10 bases stayed unmatched. The germline gives CDR1 MDHEN, CDR2 SYDVKM. CDR3 nucleotide sequence: TGTGCCAGCAGTATCCAGGGGGTACGGCGTAATTCACCCCTCCACTTT. Translating it yields CASSIQGVRRNSPLHF.

This chain links TRBV7-2 with TRBJ2-3; 9 bases line up with TRBD2. The CDR3 is made up of 15 amino acids. Germline CDR1 SGHTA, CDR2 FQGNSA. The junction had 2 bases not matched to a gene; V was cut back by 1 base and J by 3 bases. The chain's CDR3 is CASSLGGRGTDTQYF. In nucleotides, the CDR3 is TGTGCCAGCAGCTTAGGCGGGAGGGGAACAGATACGCAGTATTTT.